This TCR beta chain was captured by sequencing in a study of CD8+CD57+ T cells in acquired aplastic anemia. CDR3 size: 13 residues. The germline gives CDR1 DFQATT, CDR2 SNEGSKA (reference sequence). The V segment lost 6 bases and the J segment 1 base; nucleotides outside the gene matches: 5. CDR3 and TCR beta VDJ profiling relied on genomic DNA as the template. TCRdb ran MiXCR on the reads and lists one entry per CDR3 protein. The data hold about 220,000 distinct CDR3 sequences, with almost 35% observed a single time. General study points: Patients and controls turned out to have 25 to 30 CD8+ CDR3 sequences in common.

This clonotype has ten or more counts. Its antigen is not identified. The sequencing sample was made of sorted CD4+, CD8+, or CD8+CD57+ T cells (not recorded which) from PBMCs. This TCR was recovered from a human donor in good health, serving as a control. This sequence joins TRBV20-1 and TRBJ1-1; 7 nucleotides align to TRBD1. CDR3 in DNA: TGCAGTGCGGGGGGACAGTCGAACACTGAAGCTTTCTTT. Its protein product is CSAGGQSNTEAFF.